A selection of T cell receptor beta chains follows, all from one sample in a study of blood T cells in healthy people across ages. TCRdb itself ran the 5' RACE reads through MiXCR, one entry per CDR3 protein. The data hold over a million distinct CDR3 sequences, with about 45% observed a single time. The sample taken for sequencing was blood. The receptors here all came from a woman aged 18-29 years in good health. CDR3s include the opening cysteine and the closing phenylalanine or tryptophan. A D gene is named only where the DNA matches it firmly. Where a row states a size, it is once, few, many or the class of an expanded clone; other rows omit it.

j_call d_call cdr3_length clone_size v_call cdr3_nt cdr3_aa
TRBJ1-1 . 13 . TRBV29-1 TGCAGCGTTGAAAGTAGGGGTGGGGCTGAAGCTTTCTTT CSVESRGGAEAFF
TRBJ2-7 . 11 few TRBV20-1 TGCAGTGCTCCGGGAGTCTACGAGCAGTACTTC CSAPGVYEQYF
TRBJ2-7 TRBD2 15 . TRBV7-2 TGTGCCAGCAGCTTCGCTACTAGCGGGGGAAGCGAGCAGTACTTC CASSFATSGGSEQYF
TRBJ1-5 . 14 . TRBV20-1 TGCAGTGCTCGCTTGGGAGGCCCCAATCAGCCCCAGCATTTT CSARLGGPNQPQHF
TRBJ1-2 . 14 few TRBV5-8 TGTGCCAGCAGCTTGCGTGGACAAGGGGATGGCTACACCTTC CASSLRGQGDGYTF
TRBJ2-4 TRBD2 15 . TRBV29-1 TGCAGCGTTGAAGAAGCGGGAGGGGGTTCGAACATTCAGTACTTC CSVEEAGGGSNIQYF
TRBJ2-7 . 14 once TRBV20-1 TGCAGTGCTAGGCATCCGCACCCCTACAATGAGCAGTACTTC CSARHPHPYNEQYF
TRBJ2-1 . 15 . TRBV7-9 TGTGCCAGCAGCTTAGTGGGGTGGGGCAACAATGAGCAGTTCTTC CASSLVGWGNNEQFF
TRBJ2-1 . 14 few TRBV24-1 TGTGCCACCAGTGCCGAAACAGAGTTCAATGAGCAGTTCTTC CATSAETEFNEQFF
TRBJ2-1 . 19 few TRBV9 TGTGCCAGCAGCGTAGAGGGGGGAGCGGAGATTTTCTCCTACAATGAGCAGTTCTTC CASSVEGGAEIFSYNEQFF
TRBJ2-7 . 15 few TRBV27 TGTGCCAGCAGTTTAGGGTCGACAGCTTACTACGAGCAGTACTTC CASSLGSTAYYEQYF
TRBJ2-7 . 12 . TRBV6-5 TGTGCCAGCAGTGGCAGGGGTCACGAGCAGTACTTC CASSGRGHEQYF
TRBJ2-1 . 16 . TRBV24-1 TGTGCCACCAGTGATTGGAGGGACAGCCAGAGAAATGAGCAGTTCTTC CATSDWRDSQRNEQFF
TRBJ1-1 . 15 once TRBV18 TGTGCCAGCTCATTTTCGACCCCGGAGAACACTGAAGCTTTCTTT CASSFSTPENTEAFF
TRBJ1-5 . 13 . TRBV18 TGTGCCAGCTCACCGCTTGACAGGCAGTCCCAGCATTTT CASSPLDRQSQHF
TRBJ1-5 . 12 . TRBV15 TGTGCCACCAGCAGGATAAATCAGCCCCAGCATTTT CATSRINQPQHF
TRBJ2-1 TRBD2 16 few TRBV11-2 TGTGCCAGCAGCCTCCGGACTAGCGGGTTGGGATATGAGCAGTTCTTC CASSLRTSGLGYEQFF
TRBJ2-7 . 14 few TRBV2 TGTGCCAGCGGGGACTTAGCGGCTTACAATGAGCAGTACTTC CASGDLAAYNEQYF
TRBJ1-2 . 12 . TRBV10-3 TGTGCCATCAGTGGGGCCTACTATGGCTACACCTTC CAISGAYYGYTF
TRBJ1-5 . 15 . TRBV28 TGTGCCAGCATCGTCGCGGCCGGAGGCAATCAGCCCCAGCATTTT CASIVAAGGNQPQHF
TRBJ2-7 . 14 . TRBV5-1 TGCGCCAGCAGCTTACAGGAGGTCTACAATGAGCAGTACTTC CASSLQEVYNEQYF
TRBJ1-5 . 17 . TRBV7-8 TGTGCCAGCAGCTTAGTGGCCAGGGGATATAGCAATCAGCCCCAGCATTTT CASSLVARGYSNQPQHF
TRBJ2-7 . 12 once TRBV7-9 TGTGTCAGCAGCTTAGAAGGCGGGGAGCAGTACTTC CVSSLEGGEQYF
TRBJ2-7 TRBD2 18 . TRBV19 TGTGCCAGTAGTATTTCGCTAGCGGGAGTGAGCTCCTACAATGAGCAGTACTTC CASSISLAGVSSYNEQYF
TRBJ2-3 . 13 . TRBV12-3/TRBV12-4 TGTGCCAGCAGTTCCTCACGTCTCGATACGCAGTATTTT CASSSSRLDTQYF
TRBJ1-1 TRBD1 13 . TRBV4-3 TGCGCCAGCAGTTACAGGGGAATAACTGAAGCTTTCTTT CASSYRGITEAFF
TRBJ2-1 TRBD2 16 . TRBV7-9 TGTGCCAGCAGCTTATCTCTAGCGGGAGCCCACAATGAGCAGTTCTTC CASSLSLAGAHNEQFF
TRBJ2-7 . 14 few TRBV7-6 TGTGCCAGCAGCTTTAGCGGTGAGGGCTACGAGCAGTACTTC CASSFSGEGYEQYF
TRBJ2-1 . 13 . TRBV12-3/TRBV12-4 TGTGCCAGCAGTTTGGGATGGGGAGTTGAGCAGTTCTTC CASSLGWGVEQFF
TRBJ2-1 . 12 . TRBV20-1 TGCAGTGCTCACAAGGGACACGATGAGCAGTTCTTC CSAHKGHDEQFF
TRBJ2-7 TRBD1 15 few TRBV6-1 TGTGCCAGCACCATGGGACAGTTCAGCTCCTACGAGCAGTACTTC CASTMGQFSSYEQYF
TRBJ2-7 . 16 . TRBV7-9 TGTGCCAGCAGCTCGATCGGGGGCAGCTCCTACAATGAGCAGTACTTC CASSSIGGSSYNEQYF
TRBJ2-1 TRBD2 12 once TRBV10-3 TGTGCCGTCAGTATAGCGGGGAGAGAGCAGTTCTTC CAVSIAGREQFF
TRBJ1-1 . 14 . TRBV20-1 TGCAGTGCTAGAGTATCGGGGGTGAACACTGAAGCTTTCTTT CSARVSGVNTEAFF
TRBJ1-2 . 14 . TRBV15 TGTGCCACCAGCAGAGATCGGGGCCATTATGGCTACACCTTC CATSRDRGHYGYTF
TRBJ2-1 TRBD1 14 few TRBV7-6 TGTGCCAGCAGCTCCCGGGACAGGGGGCCTGAGCAGTTCTTC CASSSRDRGPEQFF
TRBJ2-3 TRBD2 17 . TRBV18 TGTGCCAGCTCACCACGTTCTAGCGGGGGAGGCACAGATACGCAGTATTTT CASSPRSSGGGTDTQYF
TRBJ2-7 TRBD1 13 . TRBV20-1 TGCAGTGCTGGGACAGTCTCCTACAATGAGCAGTACTTC CSAGTVSYNEQYF
TRBJ2-5 . 12 . TRBV20-1 TGCAGTGCCGAAGCGAGGCGGGAGACCCAGTACTTC CSAEARRETQYF
TRBJ2-4 . 14 . TRBV6-6 TGTGCCAGCAGCACCGAGTTAGCCAAAAACATTCAGTACTTC CASSTELAKNIQYF
TRBJ2-1 TRBD1 18 few TRBV12-3/TRBV12-4 TGTGCCAGCAGTTTACACCCTATGACAGGGGGCGGCTACAATGAGCAGTTCTTC CASSLHPMTGGGYNEQFF